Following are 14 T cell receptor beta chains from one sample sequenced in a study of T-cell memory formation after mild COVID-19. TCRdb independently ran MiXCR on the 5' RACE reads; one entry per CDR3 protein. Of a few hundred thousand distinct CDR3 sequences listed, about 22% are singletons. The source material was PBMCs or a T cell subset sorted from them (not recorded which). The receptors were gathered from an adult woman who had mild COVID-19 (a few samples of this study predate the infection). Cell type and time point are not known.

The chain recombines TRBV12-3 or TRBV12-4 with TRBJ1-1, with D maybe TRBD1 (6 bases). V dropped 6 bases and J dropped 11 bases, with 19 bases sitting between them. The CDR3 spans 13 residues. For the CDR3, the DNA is TGTGCCAGCAGCCGTTCGGGGGCGTTCCAGGCTTTCTTT. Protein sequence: CASSRSGAFQAFF.

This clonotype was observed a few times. CDR3 loop: CASSHREDSEQYF. CDR3 nucleotide sequence: TGTGCCAGCAGTCACAGGGAAGACTCCGAGCAGTACTTC. This chain connects TRBV12-3 or TRBV12-4 to TRBJ2-7; TRBD1 might be the D (6 bases). Trimming stripped 5 bases from V and 6 bases from J, with 14 bases between. The CDR3 spans 13 residues.

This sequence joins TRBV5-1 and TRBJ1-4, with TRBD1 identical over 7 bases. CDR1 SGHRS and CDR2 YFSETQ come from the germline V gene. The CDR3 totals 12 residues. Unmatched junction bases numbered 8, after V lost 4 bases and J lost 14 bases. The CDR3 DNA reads TGCGCCAGCAGCATAACAGGGGAACCTCTGTTTTTT. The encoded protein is CASSITGEPLFF.

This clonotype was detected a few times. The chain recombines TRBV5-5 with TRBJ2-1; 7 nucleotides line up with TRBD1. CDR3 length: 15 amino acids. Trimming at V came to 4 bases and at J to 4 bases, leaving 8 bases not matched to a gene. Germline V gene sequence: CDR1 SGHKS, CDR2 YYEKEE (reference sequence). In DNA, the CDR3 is TGTGCCAGCAGCACGTCCGGGACAGTTTACAATGAGCAGTTCTTC. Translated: CASSTSGTVYNEQFF.

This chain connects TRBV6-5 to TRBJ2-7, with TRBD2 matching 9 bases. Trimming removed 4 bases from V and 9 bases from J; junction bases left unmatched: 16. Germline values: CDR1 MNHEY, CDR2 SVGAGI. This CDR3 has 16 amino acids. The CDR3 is CASSFRHGTSMLGQYF. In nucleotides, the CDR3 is TGTGCCAGCAGTTTCCGCCACGGGACTAGCATGTTAGGGCAGTACTTC.

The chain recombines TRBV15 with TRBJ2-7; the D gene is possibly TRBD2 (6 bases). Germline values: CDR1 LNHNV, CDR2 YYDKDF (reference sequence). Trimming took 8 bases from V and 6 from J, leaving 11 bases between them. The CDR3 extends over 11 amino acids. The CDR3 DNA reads TGTGCCACCGGCGGGGCGGGCGAGCAGTACTTC. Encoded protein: CATGGAGEQYF.

The CDR3 DNA follows: TGTGCCAGCAGCTTGGGCCGGGTTCTGGGGATAGGCAATCAGCCCCAGCATTTT. It is translated as CASSLGRVLGIGNQPQHF. The chain is built from TRBV5-5 and TRBJ1-5; D call uncertain. The CDR3 runs 18 residues. V lost 0 bases to trimming and J lost 2 bases, with 18 bases between them. CDR1 is SGHKS, CDR2 YYEKEE, per germline (reference sequence).

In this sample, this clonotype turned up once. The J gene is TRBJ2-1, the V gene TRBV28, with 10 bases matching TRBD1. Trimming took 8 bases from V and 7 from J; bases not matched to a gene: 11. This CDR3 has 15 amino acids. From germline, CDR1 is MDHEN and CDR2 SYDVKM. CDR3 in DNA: TGTGCCAGCTCTCAATCCGGGACAGGGGTGAATGAGCAGTTCTTC. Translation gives CASSQSGTGVNEQFF. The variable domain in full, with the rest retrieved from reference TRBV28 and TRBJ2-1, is DVKVTQSSRYLVKRTGEKVFLECVQDMDHENMFWYRQDPGLGLRLIYFSYDVKMKEKGDIPEGYSVSREKKERFSLILESASTNQTSMYLCASSQSGTGVNEQFFGPGTRLTVL.

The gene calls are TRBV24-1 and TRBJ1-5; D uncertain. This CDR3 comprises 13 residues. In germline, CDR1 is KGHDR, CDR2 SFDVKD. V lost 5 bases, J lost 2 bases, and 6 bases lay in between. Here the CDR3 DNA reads TGTGCCACCAGTGGAGGAGGCAATCAGCCCCAGCATTTT. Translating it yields CATSGGGNQPQHF.

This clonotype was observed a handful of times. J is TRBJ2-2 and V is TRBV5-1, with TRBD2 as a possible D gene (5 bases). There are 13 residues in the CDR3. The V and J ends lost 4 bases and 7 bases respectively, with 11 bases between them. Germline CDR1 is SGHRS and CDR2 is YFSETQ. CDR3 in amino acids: CASSITRGGELFF. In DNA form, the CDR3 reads TGCGCCAGCAGCATAACCCGGGGCGGGGAGCTGTTTTTT. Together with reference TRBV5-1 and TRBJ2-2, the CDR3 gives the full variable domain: KAGVTQTPRYLIKTRGQQVTLSCSPISGHRSVSWYQQTPGQGLQFLFEYFSETQRNKGNFPGRFSGRQFSNSRSEMNVSTLELGDSALYLCASSITRGGELFFGEGSRLTVL.

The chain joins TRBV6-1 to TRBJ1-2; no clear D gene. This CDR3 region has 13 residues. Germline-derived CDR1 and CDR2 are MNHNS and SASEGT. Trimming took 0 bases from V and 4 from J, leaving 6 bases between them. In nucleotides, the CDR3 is TGTGCCAGCAGTGAAGCCTCCTTCTATGGCTACACCTTC. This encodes CASSEASFYGYTF.

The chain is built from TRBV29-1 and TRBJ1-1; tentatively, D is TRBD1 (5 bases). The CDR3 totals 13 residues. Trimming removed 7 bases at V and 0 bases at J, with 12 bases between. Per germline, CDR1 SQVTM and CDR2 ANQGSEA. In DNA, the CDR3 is TGCAGCGCCACAGGTTTCATGAACACTGAAGCTTTCTTT. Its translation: CSATGFMNTEAFF.

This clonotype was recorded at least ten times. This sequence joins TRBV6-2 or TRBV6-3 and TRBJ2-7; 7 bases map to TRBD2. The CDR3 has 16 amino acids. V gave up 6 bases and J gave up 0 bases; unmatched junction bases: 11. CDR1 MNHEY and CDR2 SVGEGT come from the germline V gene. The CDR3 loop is CASRSQRDRSSYEQYF. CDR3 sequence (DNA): TGTGCCAGCAGGAGCCAGCGGGACCGGAGCTCCTACGAGCAGTACTTC.

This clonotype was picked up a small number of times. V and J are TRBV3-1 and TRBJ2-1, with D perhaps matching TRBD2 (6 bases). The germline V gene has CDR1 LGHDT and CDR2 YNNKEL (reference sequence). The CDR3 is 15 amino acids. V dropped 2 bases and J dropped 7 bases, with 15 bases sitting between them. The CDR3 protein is CASSQPGMGRNEQFF. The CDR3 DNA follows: TGTGCCAGCAGCCAACCCGGGATGGGGAGGAATGAGCAGTTCTTC.